What follows are 4 T cell receptor beta chains derived from one specimen sequenced in a study of OX40 agonist ivuxolimab in advanced cancers. Repertoires were generated with immunoSEQ multiplex PCR, while TCRdb's copy carries only in-frame clones and drops some. The table records approximately 100,000 clones, 85% to 90% of them present only once. The sequencing used CD4+ or CD8+ T cells sorted from blood, collected in a trial of the OX40 agonist ivuxolimab. These receptors were collected from an adult with an advanced solid tumor such as melanoma, head and neck, liver or kidney cancer.

This chain uses TRBV4-3 with TRBJ2-2; tentatively, D is TRBD2 (6 bases). This CDR3 spans 14 amino acids. Per the germline V gene, CDR1 is LGHNA and CDR2 is YSLEER. Trimming removed 0 bases from V and 5 bases from J, with 7 bases in between. CDR3 DNA: TGCGCCAGCAGCCAAGATCGGGGGACCGGGGAGCTGTTTTTT. Encoded protein: CASSQDRGTGELFF.

The chain uses TRBV12-2 and TRBJ1-6. TRBV12-2 represents a pseudogene. The CDR3 runs 20 residues. The CDR3 loop is CASRLRWFSRRSSYNSPLHF. The CDR3 nucleotides are TGTGCAAGTCGCTTGCGGTGGTTTAGTCGCAGGAGCTCCTATAATTCACCCCTCCACTTT.

The chain carries TRBV27 and TRBJ2-3; no firm D call. The V and J ends lost 4 bases and 8 bases respectively, with 16 bases between them. Germline CDR1 is MNHEY and CDR2 is SMNVEV (reference sequence). The CDR3 consists of 14 residues. The CDR3 DNA is TGTGCCAGCAGTTCTACCGCCCTCGCTCGTACGCAGTATTTT. Residues: CASSSTALARTQYF.

The chain has TRBV7-2 and TRBJ2-5, with TRBD1 matching 9 bases. The CDR3 length is 14 residues. The germline gives CDR1 SGHTA, CDR2 FQGNSA. V lost 5 bases and J lost 5; bases outside the gene matches: 6. The CDR3 reads CASSTDRGTETQYF. CDR3 coding DNA: TGTGCCAGCAGCACGGACAGGGGTACCGAGACCCAGTACTTC.